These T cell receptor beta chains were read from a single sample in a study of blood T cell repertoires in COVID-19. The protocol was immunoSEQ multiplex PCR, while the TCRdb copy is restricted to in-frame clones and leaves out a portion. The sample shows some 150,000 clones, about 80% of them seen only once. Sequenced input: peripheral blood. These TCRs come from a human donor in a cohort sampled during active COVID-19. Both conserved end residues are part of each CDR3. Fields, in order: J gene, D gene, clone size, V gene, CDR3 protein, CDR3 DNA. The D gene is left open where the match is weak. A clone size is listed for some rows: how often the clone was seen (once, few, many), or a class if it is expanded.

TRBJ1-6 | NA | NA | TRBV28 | CASSSRGISPLHF | TGTGCCAGCAGTTCCAGGGGTATTTCACCCCTCCACTTT
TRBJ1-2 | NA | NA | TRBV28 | CASRDSSYYGYTF | TGTGCCAGCAGGGACAGTTCCTACTATGGCTACACCTTC
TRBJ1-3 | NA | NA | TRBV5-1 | CASSLTGVPENTIYF | TGCGCCAGCAGCTTAACAGGCGTACCTGAAAACACCATATATTTT
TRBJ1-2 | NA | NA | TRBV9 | CASSVVSGSGGYTF | TGTGCCAGCAGCGTAGTATCCGGATCCGGGGGCTACACCTTC
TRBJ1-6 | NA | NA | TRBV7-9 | CASSFGLGRGINSPLHF | TGTGCCAGCAGCTTTGGCTTGGGCAGGGGAATTAATTCACCCCTCCACTTT
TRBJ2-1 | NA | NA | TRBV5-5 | CASSLVARPTHNEQFF | TGTGCCAGCAGCTTGGTGGCCAGGCCTACTCACAATGAGCAGTTCTTC
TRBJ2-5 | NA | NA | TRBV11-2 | CASSQNAGGVLGETQYF | TGTGCCAGCAGTCAAAACGCCGGGGGAGTCCTGGGAGAGACCCAGTACTTC
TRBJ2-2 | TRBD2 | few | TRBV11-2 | CASSLLSGSDTGELFF | TGTGCCAGCAGCTTATTAAGCGGGAGTGACACCGGGGAGCTGTTTTTT
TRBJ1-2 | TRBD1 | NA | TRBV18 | CASSPRQGSIYGYTF | TGTGCCAGCTCACCCCGACAGGGGAGTATCTATGGCTACACCTTC
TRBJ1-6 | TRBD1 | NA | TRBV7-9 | CASSSATGVPPLHF | TGTGCCAGCAGCTCAGCGACAGGGGTCCCTCCCCTCCACTTT
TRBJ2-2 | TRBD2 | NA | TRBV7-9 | CASTPAGAVTGELFF | TGTGCCAGCACTCCAGCGGGAGCGGTGACCGGGGAGCTGTTTTTT
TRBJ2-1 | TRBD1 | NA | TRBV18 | CASSPGQLNEQFF | TGTGCCAGCTCACCGGGACAGCTCAATGAGCAGTTCTTC
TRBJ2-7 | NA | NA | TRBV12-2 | CASRRFQGTTNSYEQYF | TGTGCAAGTCGTCGTTTCCAGGGGACAACGAACTCCTACGAGCAGTACTTC